The rows below give T cell receptor beta chains drawn from one sample of a study of T-cell memory formation after mild COVID-19. TCRdb recomputed calls from the 5' RACE reads with MiXCR, one row per CDR3 protein. The table records 350,000 to 400,000 distinct CDR3 sequences, approximately 14% of them present only once. Sequences were obtained from PBMCs or a T cell subset sorted from them (not recorded which). The receptors come from a man aged 18 to 35 who had mild COVID-19 (a few samples of this study predate the infection). Cell type and time point are not known. CDR3s include the opening cysteine and the closing phenylalanine or tryptophan. The order of the fields is V gene, J gene, clone size, D gene, CDR3 protein, CDR3 DNA. A D gene is named only where the DNA matches it firmly. Expanded clones get a size class; other rows say once, few or many, or leave the size out.

TRBV28	TRBJ2-2	many	.	CASSFVPFTGELFF	TGTGCCAGCAGTTTTGTGCCGTTCACCGGGGAGCTGTTTTTT
TRBV12-3/TRBV12-4	TRBJ2-3	.	.	CASKLDTNTDTQYF	TGTGCCAGCAAACTAGACACTAACACAGATACGCAGTATTTT
TRBV7-6	TRBJ2-5	.	.	CASSRGYQETQYF	TGTGCCAGCAGCCGGGGATACCAAGAGACCCAGTACTTC
TRBV3-1	TRBJ2-5	.	.	CASTAFQETQYF	TGTGCCAGCACGGCCTTCCAAGAGACCCAGTACTTC
TRBV7-9	TRBJ2-1	few	.	CASSRAQANNEQFF	TGTGCCAGCAGCCGGGCACAGGCCAACAATGAGCAGTTCTTC
TRBV7-9	TRBJ1-4	.	.	CASRQGEKLFF	TGTGCCAGCAGGCAGGGAGAAAAACTGTTTTTT
TRBV12-3/TRBV12-4	TRBJ1-2	few	.	CASSLYERRYYGYTF	TGTGCCAGCAGTTTGTACGAGCGGCGATACTATGGCTACACCTTC
TRBV4-3	TRBJ2-3	once	TRBD2	CASSPRTSGGVDTQYF	TGCGCCAGCAGCCCCCGGACTAGCGGGGGGGTAGATACGCAGTATTTT
TRBV12-3/TRBV12-4	TRBJ2-3	many	TRBD2	CASSSTGGTDTQYF	TGTGCCAGCAGTTCCACGGGGGGGACAGATACGCAGTATTTT
TRBV9	TRBJ2-2	.	.	CASSVRGASNTGELFF	TGTGCCAGCAGCGTACGGGGGGCCTCGAACACCGGGGAGCTGTTTTTT
TRBV4-2	TRBJ2-1	.	.	CASSQDLVGQFF	TGTGCCAGCAGCCAGGACTTAGTGGGGCAGTTCTTC
TRBV9	TRBJ2-3	.	TRBD2	CASSVLSGGADTQYF	TGTGCCAGCAGCGTTCTCAGCGGGGGGGCAGATACGCAGTATTTT
TRBV5-1	TRBJ2-3	many	.	CASSTRETDTQYF	TGCGCCAGCAGCACTCGGGAAACAGATACGCAGTATTTT
TRBV6-2/TRBV6-3	TRBJ2-2	few	.	CASSYINGELFF	TGTGCCAGCAGTTATATAAACGGGGAGCTGTTTTTT
TRBV18	TRBJ2-3	few	.	CASSPLPSFTDTQYF	TGTGCCAGCTCACCACTCCCGAGTTTCACAGATACGCAGTATTTT
TRBV15	TRBJ2-3	few	.	CATSTAFSTDTQYF	TGTGCCACCAGCACGGCGTTTAGCACAGATACGCAGTATTTT
TRBV5-1	TRBJ2-7	.	.	CASTSELGPYEQYF	TGCGCCAGCACCTCAGAGCTCGGTCCCTACGAGCAGTACTTC
TRBV11-1	TRBJ2-5	many	.	CASSRDPGYQETQYF	TGTGCCAGCAGCCGTGATCCGGGATACCAAGAGACCCAGTACTTC
TRBV28	TRBJ1-2	.	.	CASSEGGADYGYTF	TGTGCCAGCAGTGAGGGGGGCGCGGACTATGGCTACACCTTC
TRBV4-3	TRBJ1-5	many	.	CASSQETRGQPQHF	TGCGCCAGCAGCCAAGAAACGCGGGGCCAGCCCCAGCATTTT
TRBV9	TRBJ1-2	.	.	CASSVSWDSKSYGYTF	TGTGCCAGCAGCGTGTCGTGGGACTCTAAATCCTATGGCTACACCTTC
TRBV6-1	TRBJ1-2	few	.	CASSVLDRSYGYTF	TGTGCCAGCAGTGTGTTGGACAGATCCTATGGCTACACCTTC
TRBV7-2	TRBJ2-3	.	TRBD2	CASSFLSSGGRSDTQYF	TGTGCCAGCAGCTTCCTCTCCAGCGGGGGAAGGTCAGATACGCAGTATTTT
TRBV4-2	TRBJ2-5	.	TRBD2	CASSLPAGGPETQYF	TGTGCCAGCAGCCTCCCGGCGGGGGGGCCGGAGACCCAGTACTTC
TRBV6-2/TRBV6-3	TRBJ2-7	many	.	CASRSSSYEQYF	TGTGCCAGCAGGTCAAGCTCCTACGAGCAGTACTTC
TRBV7-6	TRBJ2-3	few	.	CASSSARGWDTQYF	TGTGCCAGCAGCTCCGCCCGTGGGTGGGATACGCAGTATTTT
TRBV29-1	TRBJ2-3	.	.	CSVEGGGLSTDTQYF	TGCAGCGTTGAAGGGGGGGGCCTCTCCACAGATACGCAGTATTTT
TRBV7-9	TRBJ2-3	few	TRBD1	CASSLQGPRTDTQYF	TGTGCCAGCAGCCTACAGGGGCCACGCACAGATACGCAGTATTTT
TRBV5-1	TRBJ2-1	.	TRBD2	CASSHLGTSGYNEQFF	TGCGCCAGCAGCCATCTCGGGACTAGCGGGTACAATGAGCAGTTCTTC
TRBV12-3/TRBV12-4	TRBJ2-2	.	.	CASSPRMNTGELFF	TGTGCCAGCAGTCCGCGGATGAACACCGGGGAGCTGTTTTTT
TRBV15	TRBJ1-1	.	.	CATSRDPRMNTEAFF	TGTGCCACCAGCAGAGATCCACGGATGAACACTGAAGCTTTCTTT
TRBV5-1	TRBJ2-5	.	.	CASSLAGFQETQYF	TGCGCCAGCAGCTTGGCCGGTTTCCAAGAGACCCAGTACTTC
TRBV2	TRBJ1-2	.	.	CASRTGGSYGYTF	TGTGCCAGCAGGACCGGGGGCTCTTATGGCTACACCTTC
TRBV2	TRBJ2-7	.	.	CASSDNRSYEQYF	TGTGCCAGCAGTGATAACAGGTCCTACGAGCAGTACTTC
TRBV12-5	TRBJ2-5	few	TRBD2	CASGLQAGGHETQYF	TGTGCTAGTGGTTTGCAAGCGGGGGGGCACGAGACCCAGTACTTC
TRBV5-6	TRBJ2-3	few	TRBD2	CASTAGGSSTDTQYF	TGTGCCAGCACCGCGGGGGGTTCTAGCACAGATACGCAGTATTTT
TRBV9	TRBJ2-5	.	.	CASSSSRSGGQRETQYF	TGTGCCAGCAGCTCCAGCCGGTCTGGGGGCCAGCGGGAGACCCAGTACTTC
TRBV18	TRBJ2-5	.	.	CASSPNPGRETQYF	TGTGCCAGCTCACCTAATCCGGGGCGAGAGACCCAGTACTTC
TRBV9	TRBJ2-2	.	.	CASSAPLGGGSTGELFF	TGTGCCAGCAGCGCGCCTTTGGGTGGGGGCTCCACCGGGGAGCTGTTTTTT
TRBV7-2	TRBJ2-7	many	.	CASSSRLMHEQYF	TGTGCCAGCAGCTCCCGATTGATGCACGAGCAGTACTTC
TRBV20-1	TRBJ2-7	.	.	CSARDGSDYYEQYF	TGCAGTGCTAGAGATGGGTCGGACTACTACGAGCAGTACTTC
TRBV3-1	TRBJ2-3	many	TRBD1	CASSQGRTGATDTQYF	TGTGCCAGCAGCCAAGGTCGGACAGGGGCGACAGATACGCAGTATTTT
TRBV5-1	TRBJ2-5	.	.	CASSRGLAETQYF	TGCGCCAGCAGCCGGGGGTTGGCAGAGACCCAGTACTTC
TRBV19	TRBJ2-3	.	TRBD1	CASSEGTGWSDTQYF	TGTGCCAGTTCGGAAGGGACAGGGTGGTCAGATACGCAGTATTTT
TRBV5-1	TRBJ2-7	.	TRBD1	CASSRDGQGAFEQYF	TGCGCCAGCAGCCGGGACGGACAGGGGGCGTTTGAGCAGTACTTC
TRBV5-1	TRBJ1-2	.	TRBD1	CASSRHGTGGSYGYTF	TGCGCCAGCAGCCGCCACGGGACAGGGGGCAGCTATGGCTACACCTTC
TRBV7-2	TRBJ1-1	few	.	CASSFWDGQEAFF	TGTGCCAGCAGCTTCTGGGACGGACAAGAAGCTTTCTTT